This T cell receptor beta chain was captured by sequencing in a study of blood T cell repertoires in COVID-19. Study details: Whether acute or convalescent, the COVID-19 samples came from the United States, Italy and Spain.

This clone was observed a handful of times. TCRdb keeps only in-frame clones here, not all; method: immunoSEQ multiplex PCR. Of around 150,000 clones in the sample, about four fifths were seen once. Material: peripheral blood. The origin of this receptor is a man between 65 and 85 years old with acute or convalescent COVID-19.

The CDR3 region is CASSPGVAGGKNIQYF. The DNA for the CDR3 is TGTGCCAGCAGCCCCGGTGTAGCGGGGGGCAAAAACATTCAGTACTTC. The rearrangement uses TRBV13 and TRBJ2-4, with 10 bases fitting TRBD2. The CDR3 spans 16 residues. The V segment lost 5 bases and the J segment 3 bases; nucleotides outside the gene matches: 7. CDR1 and CDR2 (germline): PRHDT, FYEKMQ (reference sequence). The variable domain in full, completed from reference TRBV13 and TRBJ2-4, reads AAGVIQSPRHLIKEKRETATLKCYPIPRHDTVYWYQQGPGQDPQFLISFYEKMQSDKGSIPDRFSAQQFSDYHSELNMSSLELGDSALYFCASSPGVAGGKNIQYFGAGTRLSVL.